This is a list of T cell receptor beta chains from one sample in a study of shared clonotypes between healthy human individuals. Sequencing used immunoSEQ multiplex PCR; TCRdb keeps in-frame clones, though not all of them. This sample carries fewer than 3 million clones, around 90% of them seen once, and the ten largest clones take around 0.35%. The sequenced material came from naive CD4+ T cells from PBMCs. Every receptor here comes from a man aged 18 to 30 in good health. Some clones in this sample may be carry-over from other donors' samples. The CDR3 runs from the conserved cysteine through the conserved F or W. The order of the fields is CDR3 length, V gene, J gene, clone size, D gene, CDR3 DNA, CDR3 protein. A D gene is named only where the DNA matches it firmly. Size tells how often a clone was seen (once, few, many) or the class of an expanded clone, and some rows leave it out.

15	TRBV9	TRBJ1-2	NA	NA	TGTGCCAGCAGCGTAGGCGCAGGCGACAACTATGGCTACACCTTC	CASSVGAGDNYGYTF
18	TRBV15	TRBJ1-1	NA	NA	TGTGCCACCAGCAGGGGTCGGGGGGGACCCTCCCTCACGCGTGAAGCTTTCTTT	CATSRGRGGPSLTREAFF
13	TRBV27	TRBJ2-3	once	NA	TGTGCCAGCAGCTCCCACTCCTACCCTACGCAGTATTTT	CASSSHSYPTQYF
15	TRBV5-1	TRBJ2-5	NA	NA	TGCGCCAGCAGCTTGGCTAGTCTCGCTAAGGAGACCCAGTACTTC	CASSLASLAKETQYF
12	TRBV6-5	TRBJ2-7	NA	NA	TGTGCCAGCAGTAAGGGACACTACGAGCAGTACTTC	CASSKGHYEQYF
11	TRBV25-1	TRBJ2-7	NA	NA	TGTGCCAGCAGTGCCCAAGCGGGGCAGTACTTC	CASSAQAGQYF
15	TRBV2	TRBJ2-3	NA	TRBD2	TGTGCCAGCCTAACTAGCGGGGCCCGCACAGATACGCAGTATTTT	CASLTSGARTDTQYF
14	TRBV5-1	TRBJ2-7	NA	NA	TGCGCCAGCAGCCAAGAACTTGGGAACTACGAGCAGTACTTC	CASSQELGNYEQYF
16	TRBV15	TRBJ2-3	NA	TRBD2	TGTGCCACCAGCAGAGATCGGGCTAGCGGGAGTGATACGCAGTATTTT	CATSRDRASGSDTQYF
16	TRBV5-1	TRBJ2-7	NA	TRBD2	TGCGCCAGCAGCCAGGGGACTAGCGGGAGCTCCTACGAGCAGTACTTC	CASSQGTSGSSYEQYF
13	TRBV28	TRBJ2-3	NA	TRBD1	TGTGCCAGCAGGTCTCAACAGGGGCCTGCGCAGTATTTT	CASRSQQGPAQYF
14	TRBV5-4	TRBJ1-2	NA	NA	TGTGCCAGCAGCCCGTCGGGGGGCGACTATGGCTACACCTTC	CASSPSGGDYGYTF
16	TRBV19	TRBJ2-2	NA	NA	TGTGCCAGTAAACCATCAACAGGGCTCAACACCGGGGAGCTGTTTTTT	CASKPSTGLNTGELFF
12	TRBV29-1	TRBJ1-2	NA	NA	TGCAGCGTCGCGGTCGTGGGCCCGGGCTACACCTTC	CSVAVVGPGYTF
15	TRBV6-1	TRBJ2-7	NA	TRBD1	TGTGCCAGCAGTGGAATGACAGGGGGCTCACACGAGCAGTACTTC	CASSGMTGGSHEQYF
13	TRBV29-1	TRBJ2-1	NA	NA	TGCAGCGAGAGAGGGTCTTTATACAATGAGCAGTTCTTC	CSERGSLYNEQFF
15	TRBV29-1	TRBJ2-3	NA	TRBD2	TGCAGCGGTTCACTAGCGGGAGGGGGCACAGATACGCAGTATTTT	CSGSLAGGGTDTQYF
18	TRBV7-2	TRBJ2-6	NA	NA	TGTGCCAGCACCCCGGGGGGGGACAGGGTATCCGGGGCCAACGTCCTGACTTTC	CASTPGGDRVSGANVLTF
14	TRBV27	TRBJ1-5	NA	NA	TGTGCCAGCAGTTTAGGACAGACCAATCAGCCCCAGCATTTT	CASSLGQTNQPQHF
16	TRBV11-1	TRBJ2-7	NA	TRBD2	TGTGCCAGCAGCTTCCAACGGACTAGCCTCCACTACGAGCAGTACTTC	CASSFQRTSLHYEQYF
15	TRBV6-6	TRBJ2-5	NA	NA	TGTGCCAGCAGAGCGCTTCGGGACACTCAAGAGACCCAGTACTTC	CASRALRDTQETQYF
17	TRBV7-9	TRBJ2-2	NA	TRBD1	TGTGCCAGCAGCACCTTGGACAGGGCAAAGAACACCGGGGAGCTGTTTTTT	CASSTLDRAKNTGELFF
15	TRBV7-2	TRBJ2-3	NA	TRBD2	TGTGCCAGCAGCCCGTTAGCGGGCTCAACAGATACGCAGTATTTT	CASSPLAGSTDTQYF
14	TRBV6-1	TRBJ2-1	NA	NA	TGTGCCAGCAGTGGCAGGGGCGTCTACAATGAGCAGTTCTTC	CASSGRGVYNEQFF
13	TRBV18	TRBJ1-2	NA	NA	TGTGCCAGCTCAGGGGACCTTAACTATGGCTACACCTTC	CASSGDLNYGYTF
12	TRBV7-9	TRBJ1-1	NA	NA	TGTGCCAGCAGTGCGGGTAACACTGAAGCTTTCTTT	CASSAGNTEAFF
13	TRBV29-1	TRBJ2-4	NA	NA	TGCAGCGTCGGGACAATAAGTAAAAACATTCAGTACTTC	CSVGTISKNIQYF
14	TRBV27	TRBJ2-5	NA	TRBD1	TGTGCCAGCAGGAGAACAGGGGTGGAAGAGACCCAGTACTTC	CASRRTGVEETQYF
14	TRBV7-6	TRBJ2-1	NA	NA	TGTGCCAGCAGCTCCGACGGCTCGTACAATGAGCAGTTCTTC	CASSSDGSYNEQFF
15	TRBV30	TRBJ1-6	NA	NA	TGTGCCTGGAGTCTCGGGGTAGGGAGTAATTCACCCCTCCACTTT	CAWSLGVGSNSPLHF